This T cell receptor beta chain was found in a study of beta chain features in type 1 diabetes. The study, taken as a whole, reports: In the patient group, naive, central memory and Treg TCRB repertoires seemed more alike than in the healthy donor group. Type 1 diabetes patients showed a moderate but significant shortening of TCRB CDR3s in all four CD4+ subsets.

Comment on this clone: Its antigen is not identified.

Sorting with CD45RO/CCR7/CD25/CD127/CD95/CD27 yielded naive, central memory, regulatory and stem-like memory CD4+ cells. The whole isolated RNA underwent reverse transcription, so sequencing captured expressed TCRB transcripts. The table came from immunoSEQ multiplex PCR; TCRdb's copy has only in-frame clones and leaves some out. The sample lists about 450,000 clones; 10% to 12% were seen once. The CDR3 contains 16 residues. The germline V gene has CDR1 SNHLY and CDR2 FYNNEI. V was shortened by 7 bases and J by 1 base, with 18 bases between the two germline ends. This chain uses TRBV2 with TRBJ2-3; possible D gene TRBD2, 6 bases. This clonotype was obtained from a woman younger than 30 in good health. Material for sequencing was naive CD4+ T cells from blood. CDR3 in DNA: TGTGCCAGCAAGTCGGAGCGGGCCCGGGGCACAGATACGCAGTATTTT. Its protein is CASKSERARGTDTQYF. Full variable domain (remainder filled in from reference TRBV2 and TRBJ2-3): EPEVTQTPSHQVTQMGQEVILRCVPISNHLYFYWYRQILGQKVEFLVSFYNNEISEKSEIFDDQFSVERPDGSNFTLKIRSTKLEDSAMYFCASKSERARGTDTQYFGPGTRLTVL.